This T cell receptor beta chain was documented in a study of control samples from healthy donors and cancer patients. The method was immunoSEQ multiplex PCR; TCRdb's version includes in-frame clones alone and lacks a portion of them. The table records some 210,000 clones, about 91% of them present only once. The germline V gene has CDR1 SEHNR and CDR2 FQNEAQ (reference sequence). V was cut by 5 bases and J by 10 bases, with 23 bases left in between. The CDR3 loop spans 15 amino acids. The V and J genes are TRBV7-9 and TRBJ1-2, with D possibly being TRBD1 (5 bases). The sample was blood. The clonotype was recovered from a man aged 30-40 years in good health. Here the CDR3 DNA reads TGTGCCAGCAGCCCCAACTCTAACCTCAGGGTCCCCTACACCTTC. Protein product: CASSPNSNLRVPYTF.